These T cell receptor beta chains were read from a single sample in a study of regulatory T cells in long-lasting Graves disease. TCRdb re-analysed the multiplex PCR reads in MiXCR, keeping a single row per CDR3 protein. In the table there are about 540,000 distinct CDR3 sequences, roughly 14% of which are singletons. These data also featured in a second study, about T cells in Graves' hyperthyroidism and ophthalmopathy.

The material was peripheral blood mononuclear cells (PBMCs), obtained at new diagnosis, from a patient treated with antithyroid drugs. The origin of the receptors is a man aged 30 to 39 with Graves disease. The CDR3 runs from the conserved cysteine through the conserved F or W. Fields, in order: V gene, clone size, CDR3 length, D gene, J gene, CDR3 protein, CDR3 DNA. A D gene is named only where the DNA matches it firmly. Some rows have no size entry. The others give once, few or many, or a class for an expanded clone.

v_call: TRBV19; clone_size: few; cdr3_length: 16; d_call: -; j_call: TRBJ1-2; cdr3_aa: CASSKFGGNSNYGYTF; cdr3_nt: TGTGCCAGTAGTAAATTTGGAGGGAATAGTAACTATGGCTACACCTTC
v_call: TRBV12-3/TRBV12-4; clone_size: few; cdr3_length: 15; d_call: TRBD1; j_call: TRBJ2-1; cdr3_aa: CASRNRDRTYNEQFF; cdr3_nt: TGTGCCAGCAGAAACCGGGACAGGACTTACAATGAGCAGTTCTTC
v_call: TRBV27; clone_size: many; cdr3_length: 16; d_call: -; j_call: TRBJ2-5; cdr3_aa: CASSLFGRGGRETQYF; cdr3_nt: TGTGCCAGCAGTTTATTTGGCCGGGGTGGCAGGGAGACCCAGTACTTC
v_call: TRBV20-1; clone_size: many; cdr3_length: 14; d_call: -; j_call: TRBJ2-3; cdr3_aa: CSAEDRGPGDTQYF; cdr3_nt: TGCAGTGCGGAGGACCGAGGGCCTGGAGATACGCAGTATTTT
v_call: TRBV7-9; clone_size: -; cdr3_length: 14; d_call: -; j_call: TRBJ1-3; cdr3_aa: CASSLVGTRNTIYF; cdr3_nt: TGTGCCAGCAGCTTAGTAGGGACAAGAAACACCATATATTTT
v_call: TRBV12-3/TRBV12-4; clone_size: many; cdr3_length: 15; d_call: -; j_call: TRBJ2-5; cdr3_aa: CASSSTLRGIETQYF; cdr3_nt: TGTGCCAGCAGTTCTACCCTCAGGGGTATAGAGACCCAGTACTTC
v_call: TRBV28; clone_size: many; cdr3_length: 15; d_call: -; j_call: TRBJ2-7; cdr3_aa: CASSLRGQPPYEQYF; cdr3_nt: TGTGCCAGCAGTTTGCGGGGACAGCCACCATACGAGCAGTACTTC
v_call: TRBV6-1; clone_size: many; cdr3_length: 13; d_call: -; j_call: TRBJ2-6; cdr3_aa: CASQSSGANVLTF; cdr3_nt: TGTGCCAGTCAAAGCTCTGGGGCCAACGTCCTGACTTTC
v_call: TRBV5-1; clone_size: -; cdr3_length: 15; d_call: TRBD2; j_call: TRBJ2-7; cdr3_aa: CASSLASGRPYEQYF; cdr3_nt: TGCGCCAGCAGCTTGGCTAGCGGGAGACCCTACGAGCAGTACTTC
v_call: TRBV19; clone_size: many; cdr3_length: 15; d_call: TRBD1; j_call: TRBJ1-2; cdr3_aa: CASSLSGQGAYGYTF; cdr3_nt: TGTGCCAGTAGTTTGTCGGGACAGGGCGCCTATGGCTACACCTTC
v_call: TRBV4-1; clone_size: -; cdr3_length: 15; d_call: TRBD2; j_call: TRBJ2-3; cdr3_aa: CASSPSGRGVDTQYF; cdr3_nt: TGCGCCAGCAGCCCTAGCGGGAGGGGCGTAGATACGCAGTATTTT
v_call: TRBV9; clone_size: few; cdr3_length: 18; d_call: TRBD2; j_call: TRBJ2-1; cdr3_aa: CASSAKGGSGKTYNEQFF; cdr3_nt: TGTGCCAGCAGCGCCAAAGGTGGTAGCGGGAAGACCTACAATGAGCAGTTCTTC
v_call: TRBV10-1; clone_size: -; cdr3_length: 16; d_call: -; j_call: TRBJ2-3; cdr3_aa: CASSEEPGAVEDTQYF; cdr3_nt: TGCGCCAGCAGTGAGGAACCGGGAGCTGTGGAAGATACGCAGTATTTT
v_call: TRBV19; clone_size: many; cdr3_length: 15; d_call: TRBD2; j_call: TRBJ2-1; cdr3_aa: CASTPPGLAGYEQFF; cdr3_nt: TGTGCCAGTACCCCACCGGGACTAGCGGGATATGAGCAGTTCTTC
v_call: TRBV27; clone_size: -; cdr3_length: 15; d_call: -; j_call: TRBJ2-7; cdr3_aa: CASSLLGGVDHEQYF; cdr3_nt: TGTGCCAGCAGTTTATTAGGCGGGGTGGACCACGAGCAGTACTTC
v_call: TRBV4-2; clone_size: -; cdr3_length: 18; d_call: TRBD2; j_call: TRBJ2-5; cdr3_aa: CASSQVGGSGRAKETQYF; cdr3_nt: TGTGCCAGCAGCCAAGTCGGGGGTAGCGGGAGGGCCAAGGAGACCCAGTACTTC
v_call: TRBV29-1; clone_size: -; cdr3_length: 12; d_call: -; j_call: TRBJ2-3; cdr3_aa: CRAREDLDTQYF; cdr3_nt: TGCAGAGCTAGGGAGGATTTAGATACGCAGTATTTT
v_call: TRBV3-1; clone_size: -; cdr3_length: 18; d_call: TRBD2; j_call: TRBJ2-3; cdr3_aa: CASSQTKGLAGGHDTQYF; cdr3_nt: TGTGCCAGCAGCCAAACCAAGGGACTAGCGGGAGGCCACGATACGCAGTATTTT